These T cell receptor beta chains were read from a single sample in a study of blood T cell repertoires in COVID-19. Data came from immunoSEQ multiplex PCR; TCRdb stores just in-frame clones and leaves some out. This repertoire shows about 270,000 clones, 80% to 90% found once; its top ten account for over 3.5%. Specimen: PBMCs or T cells enriched from blood (not recorded which). Receptor source: a woman in her 30s with acute COVID-19. CDR3s include the opening cysteine and the closing phenylalanine or tryptophan. Size values are once, few and many counts, or a class for expanded clones, and some rows have none.

V	size	J	CDR3
TRBV11-3	.	TRBJ2-3	CASSLVAGVGDTQYF
TRBV15	.	TRBJ2-2	CATSPRDRETGELFF
TRBV7-9	.	TRBJ2-7	CASSSQGGSSNEQYF
TRBV24-1	.	TRBJ1-1	CATSDPRNTEAFF
TRBV3-1/TRBV3-2	.	TRBJ2-1	CASSQEPGLAGGRYNEQFF
TRBV3-1/TRBV3-2	.	TRBJ2-7	CASSQSYPWTGGDEQYF
TRBV9	.	TRBJ1-4	CASSVAGGGYEKLFF
TRBV4-1	.	TRBJ2-1	CASSQQSGHTYNEQFF
TRBV5-1	once	TRBJ2-3	CASSLGQGVTDTQYF
TRBV2	.	TRBJ2-1	CASSDPAGGPNYNEQFF
TRBV7-2	once	TRBJ2-2	CASSLDYNRGKTGELFF
TRBV9	.	TRBJ1-2	CASSVAQGIDHYGYTF
TRBV7-8	.	TRBJ2-7	CASSQSTGTSRSYEQYF
TRBV2	.	TRBJ1-1	CASRDLGGTEAFF
TRBV18	.	TRBJ1-1	CASSPQWTMNTEAFF
TRBV5-1	.	TRBJ1-1	CASSSTPSQGMAFF
TRBV15	.	TRBJ1-1	CATSNRQGDTEAFF
TRBV15	.	TRBJ1-2	CATSKGQGSIGYTF
TRBV27	.	TRBJ2-7	CASSLFAPSRAYEQYF
TRBV6-1	.	TRBJ1-2	CASSEDLTLANYGYTF
TRBV27	.	TRBJ2-3	CASSLSRTGYATDTQYF
TRBV30	.	TRBJ2-1	CAWIVAANNEQFF
TRBV11-1	.	TRBJ2-3	CASSLLAGVADTQYF
TRBV9	.	TRBJ1-6	CASSVEGPGVNSPLHF
TRBV6-2/TRBV6-3	.	TRBJ2-3	CASSSIGAWGTDTQYF
TRBV7-9	.	TRBJ2-7	CASTSRSSYEQYF
TRBV20-1	.	TRBJ2-2	CSASAPKSGELFF
TRBV19	.	TRBJ2-3	CASSTGLAGNTDTQYF
TRBV18	.	TRBJ2-1	CASSPIPSGSSYNEQFF
TRBV6-1	.	TRBJ2-3	CASSDIAGGPDTQYF
TRBV2	.	TRBJ2-1	CASRAGGPENEQFF
TRBV9	.	TRBJ2-1	CASSPASGRNEQFF
TRBV4-2	.	TRBJ2-3	CASSQDSVPGGDTDTQYF
TRBV7-9	.	TRBJ1-2	CASSPSEPNYGYTF
TRBV9	.	TRBJ1-3	CASSVAGYAGNTIYF
TRBV5-1	.	TRBJ2-3	CASSLGLAGSTDTQYF
TRBV27	.	TRBJ2-3	CASSPLGGFKDTQYF
TRBV9	.	TRBJ1-3	CASSPGTRGNTIYF
TRBV7-9	once	TRBJ1-5	CASSPDRSNQPQHF
TRBV3-1/TRBV3-2	.	TRBJ2-6	CASSQTGYLGANVLTF
TRBV6-5	.	TRBJ2-1	CATSPGQGYNEQFF
TRBV5-4	.	TRBJ2-7	CASSPGTSGYEQYF
TRBV4-1	.	TRBJ2-7	CASSQREGSYEQYF
TRBV7-2	.	TRBJ2-1	CASSLVSGGVGNEQFF
TRBV30	once	TRBJ1-4	CAWSQQGQWEKLFF
TRBV2	.	TRBJ1-6	CASGTEAPNSPLHF
TRBV7-2	.	TRBJ2-1	CASSLARAGGVRNEQFF
TRBV2	.	TRBJ2-1	CASSESGQGSHEQFF
TRBV10-3	.	TRBJ1-2	CAATGTGGYTF
TRBV3-1/TRBV3-2	.	TRBJ2-5	CASSPGGTSAWETQYF